The present T cell receptor (beta chain) was sequenced within a study of T cells and Merkel cell carcinoma outcomes. V lost 2 bases, J lost 8 bases, and 15 bases lay in between. CDR1 and CDR2 from the germline V gene are MDHEN and SYDVKM. The CDR3 runs 14 residues. Sequenced by immunoSEQ multiplex PCR; TCRdb stores in-frame clones only, minus some. The sample lists a few thousand clones, approximately 92% occurring once. This chain links TRBV28 with TRBJ1-2; no clear D. This clonotype originated in a human donor with Merkel cell carcinoma. Sequencing was performed on tumor tissue from Merkel cell carcinoma. The CDR3 spells CASSLTTQVSGYTF. The CDR3 coding sequence is TGTGCCAGCAGTTTAACCACCCAGGTGTCCGGCTACACCTTC.